A selection of T cell receptor beta chains follows, all from one sample in a study of OX40 agonist ivuxolimab in advanced cancers. TCRdb keeps only in-frame clones here, not all; method: immunoSEQ multiplex PCR. This table holds some 39,000 clones, 85% to 90% found once. The source was CD4+ or CD8+ T cells sorted from blood, collected in a trial of the OX40 agonist ivuxolimab. Every receptor here comes from an adult with an advanced solid tumor such as melanoma, head and neck, liver or kidney cancer. Both conserved end residues are part of each CDR3. Part of the rows lack a size; the others show once, few, many or a class for expanded clones.

cdr3_length clone_size j_call v_call cdr3_aa
13 - TRBJ2-1 TRBV11-2 CASSLGIYNEQFF
11 - TRBJ2-7 TRBV5-6 CASSFSYEQYF
16 - TRBJ1-4 TRBV11-2 CASSLGWTGGGEKLFF
16 - TRBJ2-3 TRBV11-2 CASSSPGEWLSDTQYF
12 - TRBJ2-7 TRBV29-1 CSVRGRDYEQYF
12 medium-sized TRBJ1-1 TRBV2 CASGVRNTEAFF
14 - TRBJ2-7 TRBV1 CTSSQTGGTYEQYF
14 - TRBJ2-1 TRBV27 CASGILAGVSEQFF
14 - TRBJ2-5 TRBV4-1 CASSQGGRGGTQYF
17 - TRBJ1-3 TRBV11-2 CASSYGTGRSSGNTIYF
10 - TRBJ1-1 TRBV6-6 CASRSLEAFF
16 - TRBJ1-1 TRBV5-6 CASSFTGAGKTAEAFF
13 - TRBJ1-2 TRBV15 CATSRGTDYGYTF
14 - TRBJ2-5 TRBV6-6 CASSYGGSRETQYF
12 few TRBJ2-5 TRBV30 CAWTGTQETQYF
12 - TRBJ2-7 TRBV11-2 CASSSPSYEQYF
15 - TRBJ1-5 TRBV28 CASTRRGWGNQPQHF
15 - TRBJ2-2 TRBV6-6 CASRGLAGGAGELFF
15 - TRBJ2-1 TRBV9 CASSVGVSSYNEQFF
13 - TRBJ2-2 TRBV7-3 CASRTSVTGELFF
12 - TRBJ2-7 TRBV29-1 CSVERGRYEQYF
17 - TRBJ2-7 TRBV11-2 CASSLVAGGSLRNEQYF
13 - TRBJ2-7 TRBV6-5 CASSGTGGYEQYF
14 - TRBJ2-7 TRBV28 CASRGQGAIYEQYF
14 - TRBJ2-1 TRBV27 CANGGGGRGNEQFF
13 once TRBJ1-5 TRBV10-1 CASRGGDNQPQHF
14 - TRBJ2-1 TRBV15 CATSRALPNNEQFF
14 - TRBJ1-1 TRBV27 CASSPPGGNTEAFF
13 once TRBJ2-2 TRBV29-1 CSADTGNTGELFF
13 - TRBJ1-4 TRBV18 CASSPGQREKLFF
14 - TRBJ2-2 TRBV21-1 CASSIRANTGELFF